What follows is one T cell receptor (beta chain) and its context. Antigen: not known. For sorted subsets, about 190 ng DNA per replicate equaled roughly 29,000 T cell genomes. Libraries were prepared by immunoSEQ multiplex PCR; TCRdb keeps only in-frame clonotypes and omits some of them. The sample records hundreds of thousands of clones, around 96% being singletons. The source of the sample is a study of shared clonotypes between healthy human individuals. CD8 cells regarded as naive lacked CD45RO, were positively chosen for CCR7, and omitted terminally differentiated effector memory CD45RA+ cells. General observations from the study: Memory subsets generally showed lower estimated richness than naive subsets. Sharing across four donors was highest in naive CD4 (roughly 5%) and lowest in memory CD8 (0.4%).

This TCR was sampled from a woman in her thirties in good health. Sequenced input: naive CD8+ T cells sorted from blood.

CDR3: CASSESRNPRRNEQFF. The CDR3 nucleotides read TGCGCCAGCAGTGAGTCGAGGAACCCGCGTAGAAATGAGCAGTTCTTC. The chain has TRBV10-1 and TRBJ2-1; no clear D gene. Trimming cost V 0 bases and J 7 bases, with 16 bases left between them. The CDR3 is 16 amino acids. The germline V gene has CDR1 WNHNN and CDR2 SYGVQD (reference sequence).